Below are 20 T cell receptor beta chains sequenced from a single sample in a study of CD8 T cells in ankylosing spondylitis. No antigens are known for them. Using its own MiXCR run on the 5' RACE reads, TCRdb lists one record per CDR3 protein. Among some 840,000 distinct CDR3 sequences, 10% to 15% were seen once, and the ten largest hold roughly 0.51%. Study-level points and caveats: Seemingly distinctive of ankylosing spondylitis blood was a TCR beta motif formed by eight highly homologous variants.

Sequencing was performed on blood, either unsorted or a sorted T cell fraction (not recorded which). These receptors were taken from a male donor with ankylosing spondylitis.

This clonotype was picked up a small number of times. The V gene is TRBV5-1, the J gene TRBJ1-1, with D perhaps matching TRBD1 (6 bases). There are 14 residues in the CDR3. CDR1 is SGHRS, CDR2 YFSETQ, per germline. Trimming shortened V by 7 bases and J by 6 bases, and 19 bases separated the two germline ends. The CDR3 region has the DNA TGCGCCAGCCACGGGACCACAGGGAGTGCTGAAGCTTTCTTT. This codes for CASHGTTGSAEAFF.

CDR3 sequence reads: CASSQAGGKLFF. CDR3 DNA: TGTGCCAGCAGCCAAGCCGGGGGAAAACTGTTTTTT. The chain links TRBV4-2 to TRBJ1-4; the D gene is possibly TRBD1 (5 bases). The germline CDR1 and CDR2 sequences are LGHNA and YNFKEQ. V shed 1 base and J shed 10 bases, with 7 bases lying between them. This CDR3 region has 12 residues.

The rearrangement joins TRBV18 to TRBJ2-5, with D uncertain. CDR1 and CDR2 (germline): KGHSH, LQKENI. Trimming stripped 0 bases from V and 5 bases from J, with 13 bases between. This CDR3 comprises 15 residues. The chain's CDR3 is CASSPPGRPWETQYF. The CDR3 DNA reads as TGTGCCAGCTCACCACCGGGAAGACCATGGGAGACCCAGTACTTC.

The chain employs TRBV20-1 and TRBJ1-2; no clear D gene. This CDR3 spans 11 amino acids. Between the trimmed V and J ends, which lost 4 bases and 0 bases, there was a span of 3 bases. Germline values: CDR1 DFQATT, CDR2 SNEGSKA (reference sequence). In nucleotides, the CDR3 is TGCAGTGCTACAGCTAACTATGGCTACACCTTC. Translating gives CSATANYGYTF.

J is TRBJ1-1 and V is TRBV5-1; 7 positions agree with TRBD1. The CDR3 covers 15 residues. Germline V gives CDR1 SGHRS, CDR2 YFSETQ. V gave up 2 bases and J gave up 4 bases; unmatched junction bases: 8. The chain's CDR3 is CASSLQGRESTEAFF. CDR3 in DNA: TGCGCCAGCAGCTTACAGGGGAGAGAGAGCACTGAAGCTTTCTTT.

The CDR3 here is CASSLLAGLHTGELFF. The CDR3, as DNA: TGTGCCAGCAGTTTATTGGCAGGGCTCCACACCGGGGAGCTGTTTTTT. This chain links TRBV28 with TRBJ2-2; TRBD1 is a possible D gene (5 bases). Germline V gene sequence: CDR1 MDHEN, CDR2 SYDVKM. The V end was cut by 1 base, the J end by 3 bases, with 12 bases between. This CDR3 has 16 amino acids.

Many counts were recorded for this clonotype. This rearrangement joins TRBV6-5 to TRBJ2-1, with 9 bases that match TRBD2. V trimming: 0 bases; J trimming: 3 bases; junction bases outside the gene matches: 6. CDR3 size: 17 residues. Germline CDR1 and CDR2: MNHEY and SVGAGI. The CDR3 region has the DNA TGTGCCAGCAGTTACTCGAATCCAGCGGGAGGCTACAATGAGCAGTTCTTC. Protein product: CASSYSNPAGGYNEQFF.

V is TRBV20-1 and J is TRBJ2-1; D might be TRBD2 (6 bases). CDR1 DFQATT and CDR2 SNEGSKA come from the germline V gene (reference sequence). The CDR3 spans 12 residues. Deletions cut 5 bases from V and 10 bases from J, with 15 bases between. The CDR3 sequence is CSASRLVREQFF. The CDR3 nucleotides are TGCAGTGCTTCTCGACTAGTCCGGGAGCAGTTCTTC.

This clonotype was detected many times. The chain carries TRBV6-6 and TRBJ1-1; the D gene is possibly TRBD1 (6 bases). Between the trimmed V and J ends, which lost 8 bases and 3 bases, there was a span of 13 bases. The CDR3 has 13 amino acids. CDR1 is MNHNY and CDR2 is SVGAGI in the germline V gene (reference sequence). CDR3 sequence (DNA): TGTGCCAGCCGCGCAGGGGATGACACTGAAGCTTTCTTT. Protein sequence: CASRAGDDTEAFF.

This clonotype was counted ten times or more. The CDR3 region is CSAHRDRGRNSPLHF. The CDR3 DNA is TGCAGTGCCCACCGTGACAGGGGGAGGAATTCACCCCTCCACTTT. V usage is TRBV20-1 and J usage is TRBJ1-6; 9 nucleotides line up with TRBD1. J lost 7 bases, V lost 6 bases, and 10 bases had no gene match. Germline CDR1 DFQATT, CDR2 SNEGSKA (reference sequence). This CDR3 has 15 amino acids.

This clonotype was observed at least ten times. The V call is TRBV5-1, the J call TRBJ2-1; 8 bases line up with TRBD2. V was pared by 4 bases and J by 2 bases, with 8 bases of the junction left unmatched. The CDR3 length is 16 residues. CDR1 and CDR2 (germline): SGHRS, YFSETQ. CDR3 region: CASSVGGSGAYNEQFF. The DNA of the CDR3 is TGCGCCAGCAGCGTGGGTGGTAGCGGGGCCTACAATGAGCAGTTCTTC.

This clonotype was seen a handful of times. V usage is TRBV30 and J usage is TRBJ1-4; no reliable D call. The germline CDR1 and CDR2 sequences are GTSNPN and SVGIG (reference sequence). CDR3 size: 12 residues. Between the trimmed V and J ends, which lost 3 bases and 7 bases, there was a span of 9 bases. This chain's CDR3 is CAWRTDGEKLFF. In nucleotides, the CDR3 is TGTGCCTGGAGGACGGACGGTGAAAAACTGTTTTTT.

The genes are TRBV20-1 and TRBJ2-1; D is uncertain. CDR3 size: 14 residues. V lost 0 bases and J 8 bases, leaving 14 bases between the germline ends. The germline gives CDR1 DFQATT, CDR2 SNEGSKA (reference sequence). The CDR3 spells CSAREGSWVDEQFF. Written as DNA, the CDR3 is TGCAGTGCTAGAGAGGGTAGTTGGGTCGATGAGCAGTTCTTC.

This clonotype was observed a handful of times. CDR3 sequence reads: CASVQRGAIETQYF. The DNA of the CDR3 is TGTGCCAGCGTCCAGCGGGGGGCTATAGAGACCCAGTACTTC. The chain joins TRBV25-1 to TRBJ2-5, with TRBD2 identical over 9 bases. The ends lost 8 bases at V and 4 bases at J; junction bases unmatched: 8. The germline gives CDR1 MGHDK, CDR2 SYGVNS. CDR3 size: 14 residues.

CDR3 in DNA: TGCAGTGCTAGACTTGCGGGAGAGGCTACAGATACGCAGTATTTT. This codes for CSARLAGEATDTQYF. The chain is built from TRBV20-1 and TRBJ2-3, with 7 bases aligning to TRBD2. CDR3 length equals 15 residues. The V segment lost 2 bases and the J segment 3 bases; nucleotides outside the gene matches: 8. Looked up from germline, CDR1 is DFQATT and CDR2 is SNEGSKA (reference sequence).

This clonotype was observed a few times. The chain is built from TRBV20-1 and TRBJ1-2; weak D call: TRBD1 (6 bases). The germline V gene encodes CDR1 DFQATT and CDR2 SNEGSKA (reference sequence). Trimming took off 0 bases at V and 4 bases at J, with 18 bases between the two ends. The CDR3 has 16 residues. DNA for the CDR3: TGCAGTGCTAGAGATCCCATCGCAGGGGTGGGCTATGGCTACACCTTC. It yields the protein CSARDPIAGVGYGYTF.

This clonotype was seen many times. The chain couples TRBV4-1 to TRBJ2-7, with 8 bases matching TRBD1. The CDR3 is 13 amino acids. The germline gives CDR1 MGHRA, CDR2 YSYEKL. Trimming at V came to 6 bases and at J to 3 bases, leaving 4 bases not matched to a gene. The CDR3 bases are TGCGCCAGCAGTCCGACAGGGGTCTACGAGCAGTACTTC. It is translated as CASSPTGVYEQYF.

In this sample, this clonotype turned up a few times. The chain uses TRBV7-2 and TRBJ2-7; D not certain. Trimming removed 4 bases from V and 6 bases from J, with 7 bases in between. The CDR3 spans 11 residues. Germline V CDR1 and CDR2: SGHTA, FQGNSA. CDR3 nucleotide sequence: TGTGCCAGCAGCTCTAATCTCGAGCAGTACTTC. Translating it yields CASSSNLEQYF. Filled out from reference TRBV7-2 and TRBJ2-7, the complete variable domain reads GAGVSQSPSNKVTEKGKDVELRCDPISGHTALYWYRQSLGQGLEFLIYFQGNSAPDKSGLPSDRFSAERTGGSVSTLTIQRTQQEDSAVYLCASSSNLEQYFGPGTRLTVT.

This clonotype was observed at least ten times. The chain combines TRBV20-1 with TRBJ2-3; tentative D call: TRBD2 (6 bases). Germline CDR1 is DFQATT and CDR2 is SNEGSKA (reference sequence). The germline V and J ends were trimmed by 1 base and 2 bases, with 10 bases remaining between them. CDR3 length equals 14 residues. As DNA, the CDR3 is TGCAGTGCTAGAGCTAGCGCTTACACAGATACGCAGTATTTT. Translation: CSARASAYTDTQYF.

This clonotype was counted a few times. The rearrangement uses TRBV20-1 and TRBJ2-3; TRBD2 matches at 8 bases. Trimming cost V 4 bases and J 0 bases; bases outside gene matches: 15. This CDR3 spans 18 amino acids. From germline, CDR1 is DFQATT and CDR2 SNEGSKA (reference sequence). CDR3 amino acids: CSATAERGPTTSTDTQYF. CDR3 sequence (DNA): TGCAGTGCTACAGCCGAGCGGGGGCCAACAACGAGCACAGATACGCAGTATTTT.